The next 11 T cell receptor beta chains were all read from a single sample in a study of blood T cell repertoires in COVID-19. The method was immunoSEQ multiplex PCR; TCRdb's version includes in-frame clones alone and lacks a portion of them. This table holds 200,000 to 300,000 clones, about nine tenths found once. Input material: peripheral blood. Receptor source: a man between 60 and 75 years old with acute or convalescent COVID-19.

The chain is built from TRBV4-3 and TRBJ1-2, with TRBD1 matching 7 bases. J lost 7 bases, V lost 0 bases, and 5 bases had no gene match. The germline V gene has CDR1 LGHNA and CDR2 YSLEER. The CDR3 is 14 amino acids. CDR3 sequence (DNA): TGCGCCAGCAGCCAAGATCGTCAGGGGGTTGGCTACACCTTC. Translated, it gives CASSQDRQGVGYTF.

The rearrangement uses TRBV7-2 and TRBJ2-1; tentatively, D is TRBD2 (5 bases). CDR1 SGHTA and CDR2 FQGNSA come from the germline V gene. This CDR3 has 15 amino acids. Trimming left V 1 base short and J 9 bases short, with 16 bases between. The CDR3 nucleotides are TGTGCCAGCAGCTTAGTACCGGAGGCTCTGCCTGAGCAGTTCTTC. This gives the protein CASSLVPEALPEQFF.

The sample holds a few counts of this clone. The rearrangement uses TRBV15 and TRBJ2-2; D is perhaps TRBD1 (6 bases). This CDR3 comprises 14 residues. Germline CDR1 and CDR2: LNHNV and YYDKDF (reference sequence). V lost 3 bases to trimming and J lost 6 bases, with 11 bases between them. The CDR3 DNA follows: TGTGCCACCAGCAGGGCAGGGGTGGCCGGGGAGCTGTTTTTT. Translation gives CATSRAGVAGELFF.

The V gene is TRBV11-2, the J gene TRBJ2-7, with D perhaps TRBD1 (6 bases). The CDR3 totals 14 residues. CDR1 and CDR2 from the germline V gene are SGHAT and FQNNGV. Trimming pared 1 base from V and 2 bases from J, leaving 9 bases between. CDR3 nucleotide sequence: TGTGCCAGCAGCTTAGTAAGGACAGCCTACGAGCAGTACTTC. It yields the protein CASSLVRTAYEQYF.

A word on this clone: The sample has other DNA sequences that encode this CDR3 too. The chain recombines TRBV5-1 with TRBJ2-7; 13 bases agree with TRBD2. The CDR3 length is 15 residues. Looked up from germline, CDR1 is SGHRS and CDR2 is YFSETQ. V gave up 0 bases and J gave up 3 bases; unmatched junction bases: 0. The CDR3 nucleotides read TGCGCCAGCAGCTTGGGGACTAGCGGGAGCTACGAGCAGTACTTC. Translation: CASSLGTSGSYEQYF.

The chain is built from TRBV5-4 and TRBJ1-1; a weak D match, TRBD1 (5 bases). The CDR3 is 12 amino acids. The germline gives CDR1 SGHNT, CDR2 YYREEE (reference sequence). V was trimmed by 4 bases and J by 4 bases, leaving 8 bases between them. CDR3 in DNA: TGTGCCAGCAGCCGGGGGGGCACTGAAGCTTTCTTT. Translated, it gives CASSRGGTEAFF.

The chain links TRBV28 to TRBJ1-2; 9 nucleotides match TRBD1. V dropped 5 bases and J dropped 0; count of bases not matched to a gene: 13. This CDR3 is 18 amino acids long. Germline V CDR1 and CDR2: MDHEN, SYDVKM. For the CDR3, the DNA is TGTGCCAGCAGTCAATCGGGAAACAGGGGGCCACCTAACTATGGCTACACCTTC. Encoded protein: CASSQSGNRGPPNYGYTF.

V and J are TRBV11-3 and TRBJ2-7, with TRBD2 matching 11 bases. Germline V lookup: CDR1 SGHNT, CDR2 YENEEA. There are 16 residues in the CDR3. V dropped 1 base and J dropped 5; count of bases not matched to a gene: 7. The CDR3 DNA sequence: TGTGCCAGCAGCTTAGCCTATAGCGGGAGGGCCGACGAGCAGTACTTC. Protein: CASSLAYSGRADEQYF. The whole variable domain, filled in from reference TRBV11-3 and TRBJ2-7, reads EAGVVQSPRYKIIEKKQPVAFWCNPISGHNTLYWYLQNLGQGPELLIRYENEEAVDDSQLPKDRFSAERLKGVDSTLKIQPAELGDSAVYLCASSLAYSGRADEQYFGPGTRLTVT.

This chain connects TRBV4-3 to TRBJ1-6, with 8 bases lining up with TRBD1. V lost 0 bases and J lost 7; bases outside the gene matches: 8. This CDR3 is built from 17 residues. Germline V CDR1 and CDR2: LGHNA, YSLEER. The CDR3 DNA reads TGCGCCAGCAGCCAAGATCTTGGACAGGGTGTCAATTCACCCCTCCACTTT. As protein: CASSQDLGQGVNSPLHF.

The J gene is TRBJ2-7, the V gene TRBV7-8; the match to TRBD1 covers 9 bases. With V trimmed by 7 bases and J by 5 bases, 9 bases remained unmatched. Per the germline V gene, CDR1 is SGHVS and CDR2 is FQNEAQ. The CDR3 extends over 14 amino acids. This CDR3 reads CASTLGTGYHEQYF. DNA for the CDR3: TGTGCCAGCACCCTCGGGACAGGGTACCACGAGCAGTACTTC.

The genes are TRBV4-2 and TRBJ2-5; 11 nucleotides agree with TRBD1. V dropped 4 bases and J dropped 2; count of bases not matched to a gene: 3. The CDR3 runs 15 residues. Germline CDR1 and CDR2: LGHNA and YNFKEQ. The CDR3 reads CASSPDRGRQETQYF. CDR3 nucleotide sequence: TGTGCCAGCAGCCCGGACAGGGGGCGACAAGAGACCCAGTACTTC.